This T cell receptor (beta chain) was sequenced during a study of OX40 agonist ivuxolimab in advanced cancers. The wider study: The dose-escalation cohort was about 83% male, with a mean age of about 58 years, ranging roughly 20 to 80. Whole-study results and caveats: On average, a greater number of expanded clones characterised CD8+ T cells relative to CD4+. Among patients with partial responses at 0.1-3.0 mg/kg, clonal expansion was among the lowest.

The repertoire was sequenced with immunoSEQ multiplex PCR; TCRdb's copy has only in-frame clones and lacks some. Here the sample spans 75,000 to 95,000 clones, around 92% being singletons. As regards this clone: Its antigen is unidentified. An end of the junction differs from the germline gene, which may be a read error.

CDR3 size: 16 residues. CDR1 is SSHAT and CDR2 is FNYEAQ in the germline V gene (reference sequence). Cycle 7 day 1, cycle 4 day 1, and baseline were the timepoints at which blood was sampled. Sequencing was performed on CD4+ or CD8+ T cells sorted from blood, taken in a trial of the OX40 agonist ivuxolimab. The gene calls are TRBV7-7 and TRBJ2-5; TRBD2 aligns across 10 bases. The TCR was taken from an adult with an advanced solid tumor such as melanoma, head and neck, liver or kidney cancer. In DNA form, the CDR3 reads TGTGCTAGCAGCTTAGGGGCTAGCGGGAGTCAGGAGACCCAGTACTTC. It encodes CASSLGASGSQETQYF.